The clone carrying this T cell receptor beta chain was picked up a small number of times. No antigen is known for it. Every bit of the isolated RNA underwent reverse transcription, so sequencing read expressed TCRB transcripts. Measured with immunoSEQ multiplex PCR; TCRdb has only the in-frame clones, and not every one. The sample shows about 360,000 clones, 10% to 15% of them seen only once. This sample was included in a study of beta chain features in type 1 diabetes. This CDR3 is built from 14 residues. Losses at the gene ends were 7 bases for V and 9 bases for J; bases not matched to a gene: 12. Germline values: CDR1 SNHLY, CDR2 FYNNEI. Study-level results: TCRB CDR3 length was moderately but significantly reduced in all four CD4+ subsets of Type 1 diabetes patients. It was among patients, rather than healthy donors, that naive, central memory and Treg TCRB repertoires appeared more similar. Resolution of whether HLA type affects TCRB rearrangement was not achieved here.

Central memory, naive, regulatory and stem cell-like memory CD4+ cells were sorted by CD45RO/CCR7/CD25/CD127/CD95/CD27. This rearrangement joins TRBV2 to TRBJ1-1, with 9 bases aligning to TRBD1. Sequenced material: naive CD4+ T cells from blood. The clonotype was recovered from a young woman with type 1 diabetes. This chain's CDR3 is CASKITGGVFQAFF. In DNA, the CDR3 is TGTGCCAGCAAAATCACAGGGGGCGTATTTCAAGCTTTCTTT.